What follows describes a single T cell receptor beta chain. Antigen: not known. The source of the sample is a study of cytotoxic CD8 clonotypes in ibrutinib-treated CLL. Study observations and caveats: The study found public clonotypes uncommon, contracting or stable on treatment.

The assay was immunoSEQ multiplex PCR, and TCRdb's table has in-frame clones only and misses some. There are fewer than 300,000 clones in the sample; less than 85% occur only once, and 5.6% lies in the top ten. The sample in question was PBMCs, obtained at disease progression, from a patient treated with ibrutinib. The sequence derives from a human donor with chronic lymphocytic leukemia.

The CDR3 bases are TGTGCCAGTAGCCAGACCTCAGTTCCCTCTAACGAGCAGTACTTC. Translating it yields CASSQTSVPSNEQYF. The J gene is TRBJ2-7, the V gene TRBV19; D not resolved. The ends were cut back, 6 bases at V and 5 bases at J, with 20 bases in the middle. Germline CDR1 LNHDA, CDR2 SQIVND (reference sequence). The CDR3 consists of 15 residues.